The rows below give T cell receptor beta chains drawn from one sample of a study of CD8 T cells in Susac syndrome. TCRdb called the immunoSEQ multiplex PCR reads again in MiXCR, with one record for every CDR3 protein. The sample carries 160,000 or so distinct CDR3 sequences, under 95% recorded once. Material: CD4+ T cells from PBMCs. Source of these receptors: a human donor with Susac syndrome. CDR3s include the opening cysteine and the closing phenylalanine or tryptophan. Fields, in order: V gene, D gene, J gene, CDR3 protein, CDR3 DNA. D genes are given only for firm matches.

v_gene: TRBV9; d_gene: -; j_gene: TRBJ1-4; CDR3aa: CASSVESGVLGNEKLFF; CDR3nt: TGTGCCAGCAGCGTAGAATCAGGGGTTTTAGGTAATGAAAAACTGTTTTTT
v_gene: TRBV7-2; d_gene: TRBD2; j_gene: TRBJ2-5; CDR3aa: CASSLGLAGEQETQYF; CDR3nt: TGTGCCAGCAGCTTAGGGCTAGCGGGAGAACAAGAGACCCAGTACTTC
v_gene: TRBV9; d_gene: -; j_gene: TRBJ2-1; CDR3aa: CASSGVQPEDNEQFF; CDR3nt: TGTGCCAGCAGCGGAGTCCAGCCGGAGGACAATGAGCAGTTCTTC
v_gene: TRBV20-1; d_gene: -; j_gene: TRBJ1-5; CDR3aa: CSAPEGGNQPQHF; CDR3nt: TGCAGTGCTCCCGAGGGGGGCAATCAGCCCCAGCATTTT
v_gene: TRBV2; d_gene: TRBD1; j_gene: TRBJ1-5; CDR3aa: CASSVTGDNQPQHF; CDR3nt: TGTGCCAGCAGTGTGACAGGGGATAATCAGCCCCAGCATTTT
v_gene: TRBV4-2; d_gene: -; j_gene: TRBJ1-2; CDR3aa: CASSQETGPYGYTF; CDR3nt: TGTGCCAGCAGCCAAGAGACCGGACCCTATGGCTACACCTTC
v_gene: TRBV6-6; d_gene: -; j_gene: TRBJ1-5; CDR3aa: CASSPGFQPQHF; CDR3nt: TGTGCCAGCAGCCCAGGGTTCCAGCCCCAGCATTTT
v_gene: TRBV20-1; d_gene: -; j_gene: TRBJ1-1; CDR3aa: CSGVGDTEAFF; CDR3nt: TGCAGTGGAGTTGGGGACACTGAAGCTTTCTTT
v_gene: TRBV4-1; d_gene: -; j_gene: TRBJ2-6; CDR3aa: CASSGARRSGANVLTF; CDR3nt: TGCGCCAGCAGCGGAGCCAGGAGGAGTGGGGCCAACGTCCTGACTTTC
v_gene: TRBV2; d_gene: TRBD1; j_gene: TRBJ1-1; CDR3aa: CATTTGGNTEAFF; CDR3nt: TGTGCCACCACGACAGGGGGAAACACTGAAGCTTTCTTT
v_gene: TRBV6-5; d_gene: -; j_gene: TRBJ1-1; CDR3aa: CASKGRGENTEAFF; CDR3nt: TGTGCCAGCAAGGGTCGTGGGGAAAACACTGAAGCTTTCTTT
v_gene: TRBV6-1; d_gene: TRBD1; j_gene: TRBJ1-2; CDR3aa: CASTEYTGTGALGYTF; CDR3nt: TGTGCCAGCACCGAATATACCGGGACAGGGGCCCTTGGCTACACCTTC
v_gene: TRBV6-2/TRBV6-3; d_gene: TRBD2; j_gene: TRBJ2-1; CDR3aa: CASRSLLAGSYNEQFF; CDR3nt: TGTGCCAGCAGGTCTCTCCTAGCGGGGAGCTACAATGAGCAGTTCTTC
v_gene: TRBV30; d_gene: -; j_gene: TRBJ2-1; CDR3aa: CAWSVLGGSYNEQFF; CDR3nt: TGTGCCTGGAGTGTACTGGGGGGATCCTACAATGAGCAGTTCTTC
v_gene: TRBV30; d_gene: -; j_gene: TRBJ1-5; CDR3aa: CAWSTGSLSNQPQHF; CDR3nt: TGTGCCTGGAGTACAGGGAGCCTTAGCAATCAGCCCCAGCATTTT
v_gene: TRBV5-1; d_gene: -; j_gene: TRBJ1-6; CDR3aa: CASSLGSWSSYNSPLHF; CDR3nt: TGCGCCAGCAGCTTGGGGAGCTGGAGCTCCTATAATTCACCCCTCCACTTT
v_gene: TRBV7-2; d_gene: -; j_gene: TRBJ2-1; CDR3aa: CASSLGGGTAKEQFF; CDR3nt: TGTGCCAGCAGCTTAGGGGGGGGCACTGCTAAAGAGCAGTTCTTC
v_gene: TRBV20-1; d_gene: -; j_gene: TRBJ2-3; CDR3aa: CSALSAGNTDTQYF; CDR3nt: TGCAGTGCTTTGTCGGCCGGGAACACAGATACGCAGTATTTT
v_gene: TRBV9; d_gene: -; j_gene: TRBJ1-5; CDR3aa: CASSGLGEGLCQPQHF; CDR3nt: TGTGCCAGCAGCGGGCTTGGGGAGGGCTTATGTCAGCCCCAGCATTTT
v_gene: TRBV19; d_gene: TRBD1; j_gene: TRBJ1-5; CDR3aa: CASSMTGGRHQPQHF; CDR3nt: TGTGCCAGTAGTATGACAGGGGGCAGGCATCAGCCCCAGCATTTT
v_gene: TRBV18; d_gene: TRBD1; j_gene: TRBJ2-7; CDR3aa: CASSYRGIFYEQYF; CDR3nt: TGTGCCAGCAGCTACAGGGGTATCTTCTACGAGCAGTACTTC
v_gene: TRBV29-1; d_gene: TRBD1; j_gene: TRBJ2-1; CDR3aa: CSVSTGGDEQFF; CDR3nt: TGCAGCGTCTCCACAGGGGGCGATGAGCAGTTCTTC
v_gene: TRBV5-1; d_gene: -; j_gene: TRBJ1-5; CDR3aa: CASSFGQEGQPQHF; CDR3nt: TGCGCCAGCAGCTTCGGGCAGGAGGGGCAGCCCCAGCATTTT